The entry below describes one T cell receptor (beta chain). Its antigen is undetermined. This sample was taken from a study of T-cell memory formation after mild COVID-19. Study at large: Clusters were largely donor specific. Whole-study results and caveats: Cross-reactive memory apparently joined, as some responding clones appeared in pre-infection memory. Shrinking CD4+ clones were chiefly CM and EM; CD8+ ones were chiefly EMRA.

After 5'RACE with constant-segment primers, TCR alpha and TCR beta cDNA libraries carrying sample barcodes and UMIs were obtained. TCRdb independently ran MiXCR on the 5' RACE reads; one entry per CDR3 protein. The repertoire consists of roughly 16,000 distinct CDR3 sequences, with 23% occurring once and the leading ten covering roughly three fifths. The length of the CDR3 is 16 residues. CDR1 is SGHAT, CDR2 FQNNGV, per germline. The V segment lost 5 bases and the J segment 2 bases; nucleotides outside the gene matches: 7. Material for sequencing was PBMCs or a T cell subset sorted from them (not recorded which). The sequence came from a man younger than 35 who had mild COVID-19 (a few samples of this study predate the infection). Cell type and time point are not known. V usage is TRBV11-2 and J usage is TRBJ1-5; 9 bases line up with TRBD1. Here the CDR3 DNA reads TGTGCCAGCAGCAAAGGGGGACAGGGAGGCAATCAGCCCCAGCATTTT. Protein product: CASSKGGQGGNQPQHF. The variable domain in full, with the rest retrieved from reference TRBV11-2 and TRBJ1-5, is EAGVAQSPRYKIIEKRQSVAFWCNPISGHATLYWYQQILGQGPKLLIQFQNNGVVDDSQLPKDRFSAERLKGVDSTLKIQPAKLEDSAVYLCASSKGGQGGNQPQHFGDGTRLSIL.